This T cell receptor beta chain is from a study of CD8+ T cells in alopecia areata. As for the study in general: Patients received oral tofacitinib, 5 to 10 mg twice daily, for moderate-to-severe alopecia areata. Treatment with tofacitinib (6 to 18 months) was followed by 6 months off drug.

As for this clone: The antigen is unknown.

Broader study findings: Higher clonality and more expanded CD8+ clones appeared in lesional than normal scalp.

Extraction and reverse transcription of RNA yielded cDNA as the sequencing template. Produced via immunoSEQ multiplex PCR; TCRdb's table is partial and in-frame only. This sample has under 15,000 clones, with approximately 55% found just once. Obtained from alopecia areata patients were lesional scalp punch biopsies along with peripheral blood. Per germline, CDR1 SQVTM and CDR2 ANQGSEA. The CDR3 is 13 amino acids. V shed 6 bases and J 4 bases; nucleotides not matched to a gene: 4. The chain employs TRBV29-1 and TRBJ2-2, with 8 bases matching TRBD2. The source of this sequence is a human donor with alopecia areata. The sequenced sample consisted of skin. Written as DNA, the CDR3 is TGCAGCGTGAGCGGGAGTGGCACCGGGGAGCTGTTTTTT. Translated, it gives CSVSGSGTGELFF.